This TCR beta chain was identified in a study of metastatic and nonmetastatic thyroid tumors. Across the study: Samples came from malignant and benign thyroid patients, and repertoires were compared across blood and tumor or nodule tissue.

Germline lookup yields CDR1 MNHNS and CDR2 SASEGT. V dropped 0 bases and J dropped 15 bases, with 21 bases sitting between them. This CDR3 region has 15 residues. This clone showed up many times. Antigen: not known. TCRdb re-called clones via MiXCR from the PCR reads. Among tens of thousands of clones listed, 15% to 20% were seen once. Prior to thyroid surgery, none of the patients had received any treatment. Study conclusions and caveats: A significant increase in TCR beta diversity was reportedly seen in malignant thyroid tumors relative to benign nodules, in blood and tumor.

The source of this sequence is a female donor with papillary thyroid cancer or a benign thyroid nodule (not recorded which). Some clones in this sample may be carry-over from other donors' samples. The source material was blood. V is TRBV6-1 and J is TRBJ2-1, with D tentatively TRBD2 (6 bases). The CDR3 spells CASSEAVDGTSPRFF. In DNA form, the CDR3 reads TGTGCCAGCAGTGAAGCAGTTGATGGGACTTCTCCGCGGTTCTTC.